Listed here are 3 T cell receptor beta chains from one sample, sequenced in a study of shared clonotypes between healthy human individuals. Only in-frame clones appear in the TCRdb table, and some are missing; sequencing was by immunoSEQ multiplex PCR. The table lists 2 million to 3 million clones, roughly 92% of them singletons, with roughly 0.14% in the top ten. Sequencing used naive CD4+ T cells sorted from blood. Subset meaning: CD45RA+ positively selected. These receptors were collected from a man in his late teens or twenties in good health.

The sample holds a few counts of this clone. The rearrangement uses TRBV28 and TRBJ1-3; 10 bases fit TRBD1. Per germline, CDR1 MDHEN and CDR2 SYDVKM. This CDR3 is 15 amino acids long. J was trimmed by 3 bases and V by 5 bases; bases with no gene match: 4. In DNA form, the CDR3 reads TGTGCCAGCAGTACAAGGACAGGGGGTGGAAACACCATATATTTT. The encoded protein is CASSTRTGGGNTIYF.

The J gene is TRBJ1-2, the V gene TRBV5-6; D gene ambiguous. CDR3 length: 12 residues. The germline gives CDR1 SGHDT, CDR2 YYEEEE. V shed 4 bases and J shed 4 bases, with 8 bases lying between them. The CDR3 DNA reads as TGTGCCAGCAGCCTTGGGATCTATGGCTACACCTTC. Its protein is CASSLGIYGYTF.

Turning to this clone: Other DNA sequences in the sample encode the same CDR3. V gene TRBV18 combines with J gene TRBJ1-1; no clear D. This CDR3 spans 13 amino acids. The V end was cut by 0 bases, the J end by 3 bases, with 5 bases between. Germline V gene sequence: CDR1 KGHSH, CDR2 LQKENI. CDR3 coding DNA: TGTGCCAGCTCACCACCCGGATACACTGAAGCTTTCTTT. Translating gives CASSPPGYTEAFF.